One and the same sample provided the 23 T cell receptor beta chains below, sequenced in a study of radiotherapy plus CTLA-4 blockade in lung cancer. Sequencing was performed with immunoSEQ multiplex PCR; in TCRdb, only in-frame clones are kept and a portion is missing. This sample has tens of thousands of clones, with around 72% found just once. The material was peripheral blood, obtained from a patient treated with radiotherapy plus ipilimumab. All receptors derive from a human donor with non-small cell lung cancer that progressed on radiotherapy plus ipilimumab.

The chain uses TRBV29-1 and TRBJ2-7, with a weak D call TRBD1 (5 bases). The CDR3 loop spans 13 amino acids. Looked up from germline, CDR1 is SQVTM and CDR2 is ANQGSEA. V lost 5 bases, J lost 6 bases, and 17 bases lay in between. CDR3 sequence: CSVRATWGGEQYF. The CDR3 DNA reads as TGCAGCGTTCGAGCGACCTGGGGCGGCGAGCAGTACTTC.

The gene calls are TRBV4-1 and TRBJ1-3; the D gene is possibly TRBD1 (5 bases). With 1 base removed from V and 1 base from J, the gap between germline ends came to 8 bases. The length of the CDR3 is 15 residues. Germline values: CDR1 MGHRA, CDR2 YSYEKL. CDR3 loop: CASSQVEGSGNTIYF. In nucleotides, the CDR3 is TGCGCCAGCAGCCAAGTTGAGGGGTCTGGAAACACCATATATTTT.

This clone was recorded many times. The chain employs TRBV29-1 and TRBJ2-1; 9 bases are shared with TRBD2. Germline trimming cut 5 bases from V and 6 bases from J; bases unmatched to any gene: 5. This CDR3 has 13 residues. Germline-derived CDR1 and CDR2 are SQVTM and ANQGSEA. This chain's CDR3 is CSVTGTSSNEQFF. DNA for the CDR3: TGCAGCGTTACCGGGACTAGCAGCAATGAGCAGTTCTTC.

This clone has just a few counts. CDR3 sequence: CASSLPGTGTSNQPQHF. CDR3 nucleotides: TGTGCCAGCTCACTCCCCGGGACAGGGACCAGCAATCAGCCCCAGCATTTT. The rearrangement links TRBV18 to TRBJ1-5; 9 bases align to TRBD1. Looked up from germline, CDR1 is KGHSH and CDR2 is LQKENI. The CDR3 is made up of 17 amino acids. The junction had 8 bases not matched to a gene; V was cut back by 4 bases and J by 1 base.

The chain joins TRBV5-6 to TRBJ2-1; the D is unclear. The CDR3 spans 14 residues. Germline lookup yields CDR1 SGHDT and CDR2 YYEEEE. V shed 0 bases and J shed 5 bases, with 9 bases lying between them. The CDR3 DNA follows: TGTGCCAGCAGCTTGGTGGGCCGCGACAATGAGCAGTTCTTC. Translating it yields CASSLVGRDNEQFF.

V usage is TRBV28 and J usage is TRBJ1-2; D gene unclear. V was cut by 7 bases and J by 4 bases, with 13 bases left in between. There are 13 residues in the CDR3. Germline CDR1 MDHEN, CDR2 SYDVKM. The CDR3 sequence: CASTLDMSYGYTF. CDR3 DNA sequence: TGTGCCAGCACCCTAGACATGAGCTATGGCTACACCTTC.

The rearrangement links TRBV5-1 to TRBJ2-5, with 12 bases lining up with TRBD2. J was trimmed by 4 bases and V by 7 bases; bases with no gene match: 5. CDR3 length equals 14 residues. CDR1 is SGHRS and CDR2 is YFSETQ in the germline V gene. CDR3 DNA: TGCGCCAGCCGACCTAGCGGGAGGGGAGAGACCCAGTACTTC. Its translation is CASRPSGRGETQYF.

The gene calls are TRBV29-1 and TRBJ2-1; the D call may be TRBD1 or TRBD2 (7 bases each). The CDR3 loop spans 14 amino acids. Germline loops: CDR1 SQVTM, CDR2 ANQGSEA. Between the trimmed V and J ends, which lost 5 bases and 3 bases, there was a span of 14 bases. The CDR3 DNA is TGCAGCGTTCCAGGGGGGGGATTCTACAATGAGCAGTTCTTC. Its translation is CSVPGGGFYNEQFF.

The chain recombines TRBV19 with TRBJ1-5; 7 bases line up with TRBD1. This CDR3 is 16 amino acids long. V was pared by 4 bases and J by 5 bases, with 11 bases of the junction left unmatched. Germline V gene sequence: CDR1 LNHDA, CDR2 SQIVND (reference sequence). The CDR3 is CASSKMSGQRYQPQHF. The CDR3 DNA reads TGTGCCAGTAGTAAGATGTCGGGACAGAGGTATCAGCCCCAGCATTTT. The full variable domain, completed using reference TRBV19 and TRBJ1-5, is DGGITQSPKYLFRKEGQNVTLSCEQNLNHDAMYWYRQDPGQGLRLIYYSQIVNDFQKGDIAEGYSVSREKKESFPLTVTSAQKNPTAFYLCASSKMSGQRYQPQHFGDGTRLSIL.

The rearrangement joins TRBV15 to TRBJ2-7; the match to TRBD2 covers 8 bases. J was trimmed by 0 bases and V by 2 bases; bases with no gene match: 12. From germline, CDR1 is LNHNV and CDR2 YYDKDF (reference sequence). The CDR3 contains 18 residues. The CDR3 protein is CATSRNPGAGGRSYEQYF. CDR3 nucleotides: TGTGCCACCAGCAGAAACCCCGGGGCGGGGGGACGCTCCTACGAGCAGTACTTC.

In its sample, this clone was seen a few times. The V gene is TRBV15, the J gene TRBJ2-1; D not certain. Per germline, CDR1 LNHNV and CDR2 YYDKDF (reference sequence). V was cut by 5 bases and J by 2 bases, with 7 bases left in between. The CDR3 spans 13 residues. CDR3 nucleotides: TGTGCCACCAGCCCTCGGCCCTACAATGAGCAGTTCTTC. This encodes CATSPRPYNEQFF.

The chain couples TRBV15 to TRBJ1-2, with 7 bases lining up with TRBD1. J was trimmed by 4 bases and V by 5 bases; bases with no gene match: 7. Germline V gives CDR1 LNHNV, CDR2 YYDKDF (reference sequence). This CDR3 contains 14 residues. The CDR3 reads CATSGPQGSYGYTF. The CDR3 nucleotides read TGTGCCACCAGCGGACCACAGGGGAGCTATGGCTACACCTTC.

The chain joins TRBV28 to TRBJ1-6; D may be TRBD1 (5 bases). Germline lookup yields CDR1 MDHEN and CDR2 SYDVKM. The CDR3 consists of 18 residues. The ends were cut back, 7 bases at V and 1 base at J, with 20 bases in the middle. The DNA for the CDR3 is TGTGCCAGCAAAAACCCGGACTCAAAGGGGTCCTATAATTCACCCCTCCACTTT. Encoded protein: CASKNPDSKGSYNSPLHF.

The J gene is TRBJ2-1, the V gene TRBV19, with 8 bases aligning to TRBD2. The CDR3 is 15 amino acids. The junction had 10 bases not matched to a gene; V was cut back by 3 bases and J by 9 bases. CDR1 LNHDA and CDR2 SQIVND come from the germline V gene (reference sequence). The CDR3: CASSMEVGRASEQFF. The CDR3 nucleotides read TGTGCCAGTAGTATGGAGGTCGGGAGGGCCTCTGAGCAGTTCTTC.

The rearrangement links TRBV6-1 to TRBJ2-3; either TRBD1 or TRBD2 may fit D (5 bases each). From germline, CDR1 is MNHNS and CDR2 SASEGT. The CDR3 has 17 residues. V lost 1 base to trimming and J lost 0 bases, with 14 bases between them. The CDR3 protein is CASSEEGTGFSTDTQYF. DNA of the CDR3: TGTGCCAGCAGTGAAGAGGGGACGGGTTTTAGCACAGATACGCAGTATTTT.

The V gene is TRBV23-1, the J gene TRBJ1-3; 7 nucleotides line up with TRBD1. TRBV23-1 is known as an ORF, though its function is uncertain. CDR3 length equals 15 residues. V trimming: 0 bases; J trimming: 3 bases; junction bases outside the gene matches: 2. CDR3 nucleotides: TGCGCCAGCAGTCAATCGTGGGACAGTGGAAACACCATATATTTT. This encodes CASSQSWDSGNTIYF.

The gene calls are TRBV27 and TRBJ2-3; the match to TRBD2 covers 9 bases. Germline-derived CDR1 and CDR2 are MNHEY and SMNVEV (reference sequence). The V gene end was trimmed by 2 bases and the J gene end by 0 bases; junction bases not matched to a gene: 9. The CDR3 totals 18 residues. The CDR3 region has the DNA TGTGCCAGCAGTTTACGGGGCGGGGGGGTTACTAGCACAGATACGCAGTATTTT. Its translation: CASSLRGGGVTSTDTQYF.

This chain links TRBV9 with TRBJ2-2; D may be TRBD2 (6 bases). V lost 5 bases and J 7 bases, leaving 9 bases between the germline ends. The CDR3 loop spans 12 amino acids. The germline gives CDR1 SGDLS, CDR2 YYNGEE. CDR3 bases: TGTGCCAGCAGGGAGGGAGGCGGGGAGCTGTTTTTT. This encodes CASREGGGELFF. The complete variable domain, with remaining parts taken from reference TRBV9 and TRBJ2-2, reads DSGVTQTPKHLITATGQRVTLRCSPRSGDLSVYWYQQSLDQGLQFLIQYYNGEERAKGNILERFSAQQFPDLHSELNLSSLELGDSALYFCASREGGGELFFGEGSRLTVL.

The chain links TRBV10-3 to TRBJ2-3, with 8 bases fitting TRBD1. This CDR3 has 15 amino acids. V was clipped by 10 bases and J by 0 bases; unmatched bases: 9. Germline V gene data show CDR1 as ENHRY and CDR2 as SYGVKD. This chain's CDR3 is CATVGGQASTDTQYF. The CDR3 DNA sequence: TGTGCCACCGTGGGGGGACAGGCTAGCACAGATACGCAGTATTTT.

The CDR3 DNA reads TGCGCCAGCAGCCAAGATTTCCGGCCCTCCTACGAGCAGTACTTC. Encoded protein: CASSQDFRPSYEQYF. This rearrangement joins TRBV4-1 to TRBJ2-7, with D unclear. The V end lost 0 bases, the J end lost 0 bases, and 9 bases lay between the germline ends. The CDR3 covers 15 residues. Germline V CDR1 and CDR2: MGHRA, YSYEKL.

The chain recombines TRBV2 with TRBJ2-4, with 9 bases identical to TRBD2. CDR3 length equals 15 residues. The germline V gene has CDR1 SNHLY and CDR2 FYNNEI. J gave up 8 bases and V 6 bases, and 11 bases lay outside the gene matches. CDR3 nucleotide sequence: TGTGCCAGCAGCGATGGGGGGTTAGCGGGAGACATTCAGTACTTC. Translation gives CASSDGGLAGDIQYF.

The chain has TRBV30 and TRBJ1-5; no firm D call. CDR1 and CDR2 from the germline V gene are GTSNPN and SVGIG (reference sequence). The V end lost 3 bases, the J end lost 5 bases, and 8 bases lay between the germline ends. The CDR3 is 12 amino acids. Here the CDR3 DNA reads TGTGCCTGGAGCGCAGATTATCAGCCCCAGCATTTT. Amino acid sequence: CAWSADYQPQHF.

In its sample, this clone was seen a few times. J is TRBJ2-2 and V is TRBV11-2; TRBD2 is a possible D gene (6 bases). Germline CDR1 and CDR2: SGHAT and FQNNGV. Deletions cut 6 bases from V and 5 bases from J, with 13 bases between. CDR3 length: 14 amino acids. CDR3 nucleotide sequence: TGTGCCAGCAGACCGACCGGGGGAACCGGGGAGCTGTTTTTT. Amino acids: CASRPTGGTGELFF.